This T cell receptor (beta chain) was sequenced for a study of cytomegalovirus exposure and HLA in healthy donors. Study at large: Researchers previously reported finding 90 million to 120 million unique TCR beta sequences from 150 million to 200 million T cells. Notes on the study in general: DRB1 had the most TCR associations and HLA-C the fewest, a later analysis found, with rates varying by HLA locus. In a later analysis, an Asian-associated ancestry cluster reportedly showed fewer N-insertions than the approximately 670-donor mean. With later analysis, a missense DCLRE1C variant became linked to TCR beta V- and J-gene trimming.

Primers: 60 Vbeta forward and 13 Jbeta reverse. The method was immunoSEQ multiplex PCR; TCRdb's version includes in-frame clones alone and lacks a portion of them. This table holds 75,000 to 100,000 clones, 64% found once. The table lists this clone with a few counts. Its specificity is unknown. The receptor was derived from a man between 60 and 75 years old in good health and CMV-seronegative. Input material: PBMCs.

CDR3 nucleotide sequence: TGCAGCGGGATGATCAGGGTCGGCGAGCAGTACTTC. Translating it yields CSGMIRVGEQYF. This chain connects TRBV29-1 to TRBJ2-7; TRBD1 might be the D (5 bases). CDR3 length: 12 residues. Trimming shortened V by 7 bases and J by 6 bases, and 16 bases separated the two germline ends. Germline V gives CDR1 SQVTM, CDR2 ANQGSEA.